These 8 T cell receptor beta chains share one sample of origin, sequenced in a study of radiation and T cells in renal cell carcinoma. TCRdb's table, derived via immunoSEQ multiplex PCR, lists solely in-frame clones and lacks some. The table has 70,000 to 100,000 clones, 70% to 85% seen once. Time point meaning: baseline pretreatment blood. Documented treatment: 15 Gy SBRT to primary tumor, nephrectomy 4 weeks later. The starting material was blood, obtained from a patient whose treatment included radiotherapy and nephrectomy. The receptors here all came from a man in his fifties or sixties with renal cell carcinoma.

This chain links TRBV4-3 with TRBJ1-1, with D perhaps TRBD1 (5 bases). The CDR3 contains 15 residues. V gave up 2 bases and J gave up 5 bases, with 15 bases separating them. CDR1 and CDR2 from the germline V gene are LGHNA and YSLEER. This CDR3 is CASSQFLRGLTEAFF. CDR3 in DNA: TGCGCCAGCAGCCAATTTTTAAGGGGCTTGACTGAAGCTTTCTTT.

This chain uses TRBV7-9 with TRBJ2-2, with D tentatively TRBD1 (6 bases). Trimming shortened V by 5 bases and J by 3 bases, and 16 bases separated the two germline ends. The CDR3 consists of 16 residues. Looked up from germline, CDR1 is SEHNR and CDR2 is FQNEAQ (reference sequence). The chain's CDR3 is CASSAYRDLDTGELFF. The CDR3 DNA is TGTGCCAGCAGCGCCTACAGGGATCTTGACACCGGGGAGCTGTTTTTT.

The CDR3 DNA reads as TGTGCCAGCAGCTCAGCGGGTACATCCTACGAGCAGTACTTC. This sequence encodes CASSSAGTSYEQYF. This chain uses TRBV6-5 with TRBJ2-7, with D maybe TRBD2 (6 bases). Germline V gene lookup returns CDR1 MNHEY and CDR2 SVGAGI. Trimming shortened V by 6 bases and J by 1 base, and 13 bases separated the two germline ends. The CDR3 has 14 amino acids.

The chain recombines TRBV4-1 with TRBJ2-1, with D perhaps TRBD1 (6 bases). Between the trimmed V and J ends, which lost 0 bases and 7 bases, there was a span of 19 bases. The CDR3 consists of 17 residues. Germline assignment: CDR1 MGHRA and CDR2 YSYEKL. CDR3 in amino acids: CASSQDPSGDPWNEQFF. The CDR3 DNA sequence: TGCGCCAGCAGCCAAGACCCATCAGGGGACCCTTGGAATGAGCAGTTCTTC.

The chain uses TRBV4-2 and TRBJ2-7; D gene ambiguous. Between the trimmed V and J ends, which lost 0 bases and 8 bases, there was a span of 11 bases. Germline values: CDR1 LGHNA, CDR2 YNFKEQ. CDR3 size: 13 residues. CDR3 protein: CASSQDREEQQYF. CDR3 coding DNA: TGTGCCAGCAGCCAAGACAGAGAGGAGCAGCAGTACTTC.

V usage is TRBV10-3 and J usage is TRBJ1-5, with D tentatively TRBD1 (6 bases). Germline V CDR1 and CDR2: ENHRY, SYGVKD. Between the trimmed V and J ends, which lost 3 bases and 3 bases, there was a span of 9 bases. The CDR3 is 14 residues long. CDR3 in amino acids: CAISEQGNNQPQHF. The CDR3 DNA follows: TGTGCCATCAGTGAACAGGGAAACAATCAGCCCCAGCATTTT.

V is TRBV18 and J is TRBJ1-3, with D hard to call. CDR3 size: 17 residues. In germline, CDR1 is KGHSH, CDR2 LQKENI. With 2 bases removed from V and 0 bases from J, the gap between germline ends came to 14 bases. The CDR3 sequence: CASSPTGAGPSGNTIYF. CDR3 DNA: TGTGCCAGCTCACCAACGGGCGCTGGTCCCTCTGGAAACACCATATATTTT. Full variable domain (outside the CDR3, taken from reference TRBV18 and TRBJ1-3): NAGVMQNPRHLVRRRGQEARLRCSPMKGHSHVYWYRQLPEEGLKFMVYLQKENIIDESGMPKERFSAEFPKEGPSILRIQQVVRGDSAAYFCASSPTGAGPSGNTIYFGEGSWLTVV.

J is TRBJ2-6 and V is TRBV27; TRBD1 might be the D (6 bases). V lost 6 bases and J 2 bases, leaving 11 bases between the germline ends. The germline V gene has CDR1 MNHEY and CDR2 SMNVEV (reference sequence). This CDR3 comprises 15 residues. The CDR3 here is CASSLTGPGANVLTF. CDR3 nucleotides: TGTGCCAGCAGCCTAACAGGGCCTGGGGCCAACGTCCTGACTTTC.